These 2 T cell receptor beta chains were all obtained from the same sample, sequenced in a study of shared clonotypes between healthy human individuals. Data came from immunoSEQ multiplex PCR; TCRdb stores just in-frame clones and leaves some out. The sample lists roughly 2.5 million clones; around nine tenths were seen once. The sample comprised naive CD4+ T cells sorted from blood. Subset indicated: CD45RA+ positively selected. Source of these receptors: a man in his late teens or twenties in good health.

This chain joins TRBV15 and TRBJ2-2, with D tentatively TRBD2 (6 bases). Germline V gene lookup returns CDR1 LNHNV and CDR2 YYDKDF (reference sequence). This CDR3 spans 18 amino acids. The V and J ends lost 4 bases and 0 bases respectively, with 18 bases between them. Here the CDR3 DNA reads TGTGCCACCAGCACGAGCGGGTTACCGGGATCGAACACCGGGGAGCTGTTTTTT. Translation gives CATSTSGLPGSNTGELFF.

The rearrangement links TRBV5-1 to TRBJ1-4; the D is unclear. The CDR3 is 17 amino acids. The germline gives CDR1 SGHRS, CDR2 YFSETQ. The ends were cut back, 0 bases at V and 0 bases at J, with 12 bases in the middle. In nucleotides, the CDR3 is TGCGCCAGCAGCTTGGAGGCTTACGGGGCAACTAATGAAAAACTGTTTTTT. Amino acids: CASSLEAYGATNEKLFF.